Each of the 10 T cell receptor beta chains below was sequenced from the same sample in a study of T cells in Graves' hyperthyroidism and ophthalmopathy. Amplified TCR beta CDR3 regions derived from RNA transcripts. With the HTBI primer set, the TCR CDR3 went through a first round of RT-PCR. One entry per CDR3 protein, called by TCRdb with MiXCR from the multiplex PCR reads. The sample consists of 400,000 or so distinct CDR3 sequences, 11% to 15% of them appearing once. The sample taken for sequencing was blood. Source of these receptors: a man over 45 with Graves' ophthalmopathy.

The chain employs TRBV4-1 and TRBJ1-4; weak D call: TRBD1 (5 bases). This CDR3 region has 16 residues. Trimming took off 1 base at V and 7 bases at J, with 16 bases between the two ends. Germline V gene data show CDR1 as MGHRA and CDR2 as YSYEKL. CDR3 nucleotides: TGCGCCAGCAGCCAAGTCGTCGGGGCTGGAACTGAAAAACTGTTTTTT. It specifies CASSQVVGAGTEKLFF.

This clonotype showed up many times. The chain recombines TRBV18 with TRBJ2-1; D possibly corresponds to TRBD2 (5 bases). Trimming took off 0 bases at V and 3 bases at J, with 9 bases between the two ends. This CDR3 is built from 15 residues. Germline CDR1 KGHSH, CDR2 LQKENI. This chain's CDR3 is CASSPPGVSYNEQFF. The CDR3 nucleotides are TGTGCCAGCTCACCACCGGGAGTAAGCTACAATGAGCAGTTCTTC.

In regard to this clonotype: This may be a read error, as it is one base from a much larger clone. V usage is TRBV27 and J usage is TRBJ2-2; D unresolved. The ends were cut back, 5 bases at V and 6 bases at J, with 10 bases in the middle. The CDR3 totals 13 residues. The germline gives CDR1 MNHEY, CDR2 SMNVEV (reference sequence). CDR3 DNA sequence: TGTGCCAGCAGTCCCTTCGAAGCCGGGGAGCTGTTTTTT. Protein sequence: CASSPFEAGELFF.

V usage is TRBV27 and J usage is TRBJ2-7, with a weak D call TRBD2 (6 bases). Germline V gives CDR1 MNHEY, CDR2 SMNVEV (reference sequence). The CDR3 totals 14 residues. V gave up 6 bases and J gave up 7 bases, with 19 bases separating them. CDR3 sequence: CASRLEGGDVEQYF. The CDR3, as DNA: TGTGCCAGCAGACTTGAAGGCGGGGACGTTGAGCAGTACTTC.

CDR3 sequence reads: CASSSTTGGRAEAFF. DNA of the CDR3: TGTGCCAGCAGTTCCACGACAGGGGGAAGAGCTGAAGCTTTCTTT. The chain combines TRBV28 with TRBJ1-1; 9 bases align to TRBD1. Looked up from germline, CDR1 is MDHEN and CDR2 is SYDVKM. The CDR3 extends over 15 amino acids. V lost 4 bases to trimming and J lost 6 bases; unmatched junction nucleotides: 9.

V gene TRBV6-5 combines with J gene TRBJ2-7, with a possible D match to TRBD2 (6 bases). The CDR3 has 14 amino acids. V was trimmed by 4 bases and J by 2 bases, leaving 12 bases between them. Germline lookup yields CDR1 MNHEY and CDR2 SVGAGI. The CDR3 coding sequence is TGTGCCAGCAGTTCCCCGGGACTTCCCTACGAGCAGTACTTC. This sequence encodes CASSSPGLPYEQYF.

This clonotype was detected ten times or more. The V call is TRBV3-1, the J call TRBJ2-2, with D hard to call. The germline V and J ends were trimmed by 4 bases and 4 bases, with 1 base remaining between them. The V gene's germline CDR1 is LGHDT and CDR2 YNNKEL (reference sequence). The CDR3 runs to 11 residues. CDR3 residues: CASSRTGELFF. As DNA, the CDR3 is TGTGCCAGCAGCCGCACCGGGGAGCTGTTTTTT.

The CDR3 loop is CSVENRDKYEQYF. The CDR3, as DNA: TGCAGCGTTGAAAACCGGGACAAATACGAGCAGTACTTC. The chain has TRBV29-1 and TRBJ2-7, with D possibly being TRBD1 (6 bases). V lost 2 bases, J lost 4 bases, and 12 bases lay in between. CDR1 is SQVTM, CDR2 ANQGSEA, per germline. The CDR3 is 13 residues long.

This clonotype has a count of ten or more. This sequence joins TRBV29-1 and TRBJ2-5; 10 positions match TRBD2. The trim removed 0 bases at V and 5 bases at J, leaving 9 bases unmatched. The CDR3 runs to 16 residues. Germline V CDR1 and CDR2: SQVTM, ANQGSEA. The CDR3 sequence is CSVEDSLAGDIETQYF. The DNA for the CDR3 is TGCAGCGTTGAAGATAGCCTAGCGGGAGATATTGAGACCCAGTACTTC.

This clonotype was counted many times. This chain joins TRBV2 and TRBJ2-2; unclear D gene. This CDR3 is built from 14 residues. Trimming pared 6 bases from V and 0 bases from J, leaving 8 bases between. Germline CDR1 is SNHLY and CDR2 is FYNNEI. For the CDR3, the DNA is TGTGCCAGCAGAAAAGAATCGAACACCGGGGAGCTGTTTTTT. Translating gives CASRKESNTGELFF.